Below, 18 T cell receptor beta chains from the same sample are listed, as sequenced in a study of siplizumab effects on memory and regulatory T cells. Assay: immunoSEQ multiplex PCR; the TCRdb copy retains only in-frame clones and omits some. The sample contains 100,000 or so clones, 85% to 95% of which appear only once. What was sequenced was non-Treg CD4+ T cells sorted from blood. The receptor set was obtained from a human donor in good health.

The chain is built from TRBV20-1 and TRBJ1-2; D is unclear. CDR3 size: 11 residues. Germline-derived CDR1 and CDR2 are DFQATT and SNEGSKA (reference sequence). Trimming stripped 0 bases from V and 11 bases from J, with 10 bases between. CDR3 DNA sequence: TGCAGTGCTAGAGAGGGGTTCAGGTACACCTTC. It encodes CSAREGFRYTF.

V and J are TRBV5-1 and TRBJ1-4; a weak D match, TRBD1 (5 bases). This CDR3 is 14 amino acids long. V was shortened by 0 bases and J by 8 bases, with 11 bases between the two germline ends. CDR1 and CDR2 (germline): SGHRS, YFSETQ. The CDR3 spells CASSLAGAREKLFF. The DNA for the CDR3 is TGCGCCAGCAGCTTGGCTGGGGCGAGGGAAAAACTGTTTTTT.

The J gene is TRBJ1-1, the V gene TRBV25-1, with 8 bases that match TRBD1. Germline loops: CDR1 MGHDK, CDR2 SYGVNS. This CDR3 spans 13 amino acids. V dropped 5 bases and J dropped 10; count of bases not matched to a gene: 9. This chain's CDR3 is CASSHPGGMVAFF. The CDR3 bases are TGTGCCAGCAGTCACCCAGGGGGCATGGTAGCTTTCTTT.

The chain uses TRBV6-6 and TRBJ1-1; D call uncertain. The V end lost 2 bases, the J end lost 3 bases, and 13 bases lay between the germline ends. Per germline, CDR1 MNHNY and CDR2 SVGAGI (reference sequence). The CDR3 sequence is 15 residues long. CDR3: CASSYAGYKDTEAFF. DNA of the CDR3: TGTGCCAGCAGTTACGCGGGATATAAGGACACTGAAGCTTTCTTT.

The rearrangement joins TRBV7-3 to TRBJ1-1; D unresolved. Per the germline V gene, CDR1 is SGHTA and CDR2 is FQGTGA. The V gene lost 1 base and the J gene lost 1 base, with 10 bases spanning the gap. The CDR3 runs 15 residues. The CDR3 is CASSLRGLENTEAFF. DNA for the CDR3: TGTGCCAGCAGCTTAAGGGGATTGGAGAACACTGAAGCTTTCTTT. Complete variable domain (other parts from reference TRBV7-3 and TRBJ1-1): GAGVSQTPSNKVTEKGKYVELRCDPISGHTALYWYRQSLGQGPEFLIYFQGTGAADDSGLPNDRFFAVRPEGSVSTLKIQRTERGDSAVYLCASSLRGLENTEAFFGQGTRLTVV.

V usage is TRBV5-1 and J usage is TRBJ2-3, with a tentative D call TRBD2 (6 bases). Deletions cut 0 bases from V and 5 bases from J, with 13 bases between. The CDR3 extends over 15 amino acids. Germline CDR1 is SGHRS and CDR2 is YFSETQ. Here the CDR3 reads CASSLAAGRVDTQYF. In DNA form, the CDR3 reads TGCGCCAGCAGCTTGGCGGCGGGAAGGGTAGATACGCAGTATTTT.

The chain recombines TRBV23-1 with TRBJ2-5, with D perhaps given as TRBD1 or TRBD2 (5 bases each). TRBV23-1 is designated an ORF whose function remains uncertain. With 7 bases removed from V and 5 bases from J, the gap between germline ends came to 23 bases. This CDR3 has 16 amino acids. The CDR3, as DNA: TGCGCCAGCACGCCTCGGACACGCGGGCCCTTGGAGACCCAGTACTTC. Residues: CASTPRTRGPLETQYF.

V usage is TRBV4-1 and J usage is TRBJ1-1; D unresolved. CDR3 length: 15 amino acids. Trimming removed 0 bases at V and 4 bases at J, with 12 bases between. Germline V gives CDR1 MGHRA, CDR2 YSYEKL. CDR3 amino acids: CASSQERRLGTEAFF. The CDR3 coding sequence is TGCGCCAGCAGCCAAGAAAGGCGGTTGGGCACTGAAGCTTTCTTT.

Turning to this clone: The junction differs from germline at one of its ends, possibly a read error. The V and J genes are TRBV15 and TRBJ1-1; D gene ambiguous. CDR1 and CDR2 (germline): LNHNV, YYDKDF (reference sequence). The CDR3 is 14 amino acids. The CDR3 sequence is CATSRAGRRTTPTF. CDR3 nucleotide sequence: TGTGCCACCAGCAGAGCAGGAAGACGAACTACGCCTACCTTT.

The gene calls are TRBV6-1 and TRBJ1-5; D might be TRBD1 (6 bases). This CDR3 contains 14 residues. The germline gives CDR1 MNHNS, CDR2 SASEGT. V was cut by 5 bases and J by 1 base, with 9 bases left in between. The CDR3: CASSTGLSNQPQHF. The CDR3 DNA follows: TGTGCCAGCAGTACAGGGTTGAGCAATCAGCCCCAGCATTTT.

The chain uses TRBV6-6 and TRBJ1-1, with D unclear. Trimming took 5 bases from V and 1 from J, leaving 5 bases between them. CDR3 length: 12 residues. Looked up from germline, CDR1 is MNHNY and CDR2 is SVGAGI (reference sequence). The CDR3 nucleotides read TGTGCCAGCAGTCGGGGGAACACTGAAGCTTTCTTT. The encoded protein is CASSRGNTEAFF.

J is TRBJ2-2 and V is TRBV18; D might be TRBD2 (6 bases). The ends were cut back, 2 bases at V and 6 bases at J, with 16 bases in the middle. Germline V gene data show CDR1 as KGHSH and CDR2 as LQKENI. The CDR3 contains 16 residues. The chain's CDR3 is CASSPFLGGSPGELFF. As DNA, the CDR3 is TGTGCCAGCTCACCATTTTTAGGAGGGAGTCCCGGGGAGCTGTTTTTT.

The chain employs TRBV2 and TRBJ2-7, with D perhaps matching TRBD2 (6 bases). Germline V gives CDR1 SNHLY, CDR2 FYNNEI. The V end lost 3 bases, the J end lost 3 bases, and 15 bases lay between the germline ends. The CDR3 is made up of 15 amino acids. The CDR3 reads CASSDLQGGFYEQYF. Here the CDR3 DNA reads TGTGCCAGCAGTGATCTCCAGGGAGGTTTCTACGAGCAGTACTTC.

The V gene is TRBV15, the J gene TRBJ2-4, with TRBD1 as a possible D gene (5 bases). The length of the CDR3 is 16 residues. CDR1 is LNHNV, CDR2 YYDKDF, per germline (reference sequence). V dropped 4 bases and J dropped 0 bases, with 13 bases sitting between them. For the CDR3, the DNA is TGTGCCACCAGCAAAGCCCCAGGGCTAGCCAAAAACATTCAGTACTTC. It encodes CATSKAPGLAKNIQYF.

The count of this clone is one. The rearrangement links TRBV9 to TRBJ2-5; TRBD1 aligns across 9 bases. Germline values: CDR1 SGDLS, CDR2 YYNGEE. The ends lost 3 bases at V and 5 bases at J; junction bases unmatched: 8. This CDR3 region has 15 residues. CDR3 loop: CASSGLGQGLETQYF. For the CDR3, the DNA is TGTGCCAGCAGCGGGCTGGGACAGGGATTGGAGACCCAGTACTTC.

This rearrangement joins TRBV6-6 to TRBJ2-7, with D unresolved. The ends were cut back, 3 bases at V and 0 bases at J, with 9 bases in the middle. The CDR3 sequence is 14 residues long. Germline loops: CDR1 MNHNY, CDR2 SVGAGI (reference sequence). CDR3 sequence (DNA): TGTGCCAGCAGTTATCGACGAAGCTCCTACGAGCAGTACTTC. Protein product: CASSYRRSSYEQYF.

The V and J genes are TRBV30 and TRBJ2-1; D is unclear. Germline V gene lookup returns CDR1 GTSNPN and CDR2 SVGIG (reference sequence). V dropped 4 bases and J dropped 3 bases, with 28 bases sitting between them. The CDR3 sequence is 19 residues long. The CDR3 reads CAWTVPYSWSTSGYNEQFF. CDR3 DNA sequence: TGTGCCTGGACCGTGCCTTACTCGTGGTCGACCTCGGGCTACAATGAGCAGTTCTTC.

This clone was seen more than once but under ten times. Written as DNA, the CDR3 is TGTGCCAGTAGTATAGACGGACTCCCATCGCTTGATACGCAGTATTTT. It translates to CASSIDGLPSLDTQYF. The chain combines TRBV19 with TRBJ2-3; D might be TRBD2 (5 bases). Germline CDR1 reads LNHDA; CDR2 reads SQIVND (reference sequence). V was trimmed by 0 bases and J by 6 bases, leaving 16 bases between them. The CDR3 is made up of 16 amino acids.